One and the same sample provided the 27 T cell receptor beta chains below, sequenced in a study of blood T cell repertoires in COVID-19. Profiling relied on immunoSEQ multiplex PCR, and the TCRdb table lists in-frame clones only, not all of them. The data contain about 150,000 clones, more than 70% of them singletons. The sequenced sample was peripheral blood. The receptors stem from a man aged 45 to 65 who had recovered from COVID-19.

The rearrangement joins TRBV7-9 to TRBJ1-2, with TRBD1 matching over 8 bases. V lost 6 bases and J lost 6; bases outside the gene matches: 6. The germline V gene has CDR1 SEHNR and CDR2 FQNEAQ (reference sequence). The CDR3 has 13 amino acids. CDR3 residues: CASSVGQGNGYTF. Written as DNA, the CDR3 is TGTGCCAGCAGTGTCGGACAGGGAAATGGCTACACCTTC. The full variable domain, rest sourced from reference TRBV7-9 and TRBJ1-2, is DTGVSQNPRHKITKRGQNVTFRCDPISEHNRLYWYRQTLGQGPEFLTYFQNEAQLEKSRLLSDRFSAERPKGSFSTLEIQRTEQGDSAMYLCASSVGQGNGYTFGSGTRLTVV.

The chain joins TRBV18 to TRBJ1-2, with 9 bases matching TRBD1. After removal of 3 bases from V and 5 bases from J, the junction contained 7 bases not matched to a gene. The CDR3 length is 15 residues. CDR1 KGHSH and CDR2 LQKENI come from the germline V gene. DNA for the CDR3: TGTGCCAGCTCACCGGGACAGGGTCAGCATTATGGCTACACCTTC. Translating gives CASSPGQGQHYGYTF.

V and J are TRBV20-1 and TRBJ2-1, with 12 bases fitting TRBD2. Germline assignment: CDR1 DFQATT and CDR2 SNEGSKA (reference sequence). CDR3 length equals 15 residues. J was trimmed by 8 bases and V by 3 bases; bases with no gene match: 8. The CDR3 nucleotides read TGCAGTGCTAGTTCTCTAGCGGGAGGGCCCGATGAGCAGTTCTTC. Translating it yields CSASSLAGGPDEQFF.

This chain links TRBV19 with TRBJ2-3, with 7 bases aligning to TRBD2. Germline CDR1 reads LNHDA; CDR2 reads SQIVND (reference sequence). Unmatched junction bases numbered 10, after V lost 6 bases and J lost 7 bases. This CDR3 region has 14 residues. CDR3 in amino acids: CASRPGLYENTQYF. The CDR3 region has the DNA TGTGCCAGTAGGCCGGGACTATATGAAAATACGCAGTATTTT.

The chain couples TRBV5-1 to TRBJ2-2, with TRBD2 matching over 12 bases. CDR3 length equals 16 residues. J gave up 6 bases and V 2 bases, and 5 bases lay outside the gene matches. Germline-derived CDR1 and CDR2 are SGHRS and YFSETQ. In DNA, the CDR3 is TGCGCCAGCAGCTTCTTGACTAGCGGGAGTTCCGGGGAGCTGTTTTTT. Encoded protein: CASSFLTSGSSGELFF.

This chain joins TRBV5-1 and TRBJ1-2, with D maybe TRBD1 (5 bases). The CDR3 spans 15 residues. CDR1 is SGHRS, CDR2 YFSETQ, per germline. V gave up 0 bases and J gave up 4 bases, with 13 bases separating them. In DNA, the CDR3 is TGCGCCAGCAGCTTGGGCTCAGGGAGGGTCTATGGCTACACCTTC. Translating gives CASSLGSGRVYGYTF.

The CDR3 DNA follows: TGTGCCAGCAGCCTGGACTCGTCGGTGGATGAGCAGTTCTTC. This sequence encodes CASSLDSSVDEQFF. V is TRBV9 and J is TRBJ2-1; D possibly corresponds to TRBD2 (5 bases). There are 14 residues in the CDR3. CDR1 SGDLS and CDR2 YYNGEE come from the germline V gene. With 4 bases removed from V and 8 bases from J, the gap between germline ends came to 16 bases.

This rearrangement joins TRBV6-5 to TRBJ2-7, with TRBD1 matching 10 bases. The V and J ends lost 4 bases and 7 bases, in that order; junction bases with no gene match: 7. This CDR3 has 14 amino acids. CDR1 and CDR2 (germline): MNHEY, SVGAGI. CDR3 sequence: CASSSGTGVREQYF. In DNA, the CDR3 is TGTGCCAGCAGTTCGGGGACAGGGGTAAGGGAGCAGTACTTC.

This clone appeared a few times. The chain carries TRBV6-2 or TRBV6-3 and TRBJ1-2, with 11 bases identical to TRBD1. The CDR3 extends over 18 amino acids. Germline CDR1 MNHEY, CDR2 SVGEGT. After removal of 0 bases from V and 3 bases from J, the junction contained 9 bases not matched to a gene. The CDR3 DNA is TGTGCCAGCAGTTACTCGGCCCGGACAGGGGGCCGGGACTATGGCTACACCTTC. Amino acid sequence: CASSYSARTGGRDYGYTF.

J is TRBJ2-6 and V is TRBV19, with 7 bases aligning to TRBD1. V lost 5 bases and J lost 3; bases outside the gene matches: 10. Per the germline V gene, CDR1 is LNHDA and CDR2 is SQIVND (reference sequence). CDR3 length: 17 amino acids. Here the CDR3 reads CASSFLGGEVGANVLTF. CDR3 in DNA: TGTGCCAGTAGTTTCCTAGGGGGCGAGGTTGGGGCCAACGTCCTGACTTTC.

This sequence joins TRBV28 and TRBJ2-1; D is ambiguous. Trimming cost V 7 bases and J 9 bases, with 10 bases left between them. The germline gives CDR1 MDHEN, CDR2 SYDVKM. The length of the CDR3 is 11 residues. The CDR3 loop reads CASTRFTEQFF. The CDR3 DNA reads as TGTGCCAGCACTCGGTTTACTGAGCAGTTCTTC.

CDR3 residues: CASSDSLTGDLISGNTIYF. The CDR3 DNA follows: TGTGCCAGCAGTGACTCGTTGACAGGGGACCTTATCTCTGGAAACACCATATATTTT. V gene TRBV6-4 combines with J gene TRBJ1-3; 8 bases line up with TRBD1. The CDR3 extends over 19 amino acids. Per germline, CDR1 MRHNA and CDR2 SNTAGT. V trimming: 0 bases; J trimming: 0 bases; junction bases outside the gene matches: 10.

DNA for the CDR3: TGCGCCAGCAGCTTGGGGACAGGGGGGCGCGAGCAGTACTTC. Translation: CASSLGTGGREQYF. The rearrangement links TRBV5-1 to TRBJ2-7; TRBD1 matches 10 bases. This CDR3 region has 14 residues. Germline lookup yields CDR1 SGHRS and CDR2 YFSETQ. After removal of 0 bases from V and 6 bases from J, the junction contained 3 bases not matched to a gene.

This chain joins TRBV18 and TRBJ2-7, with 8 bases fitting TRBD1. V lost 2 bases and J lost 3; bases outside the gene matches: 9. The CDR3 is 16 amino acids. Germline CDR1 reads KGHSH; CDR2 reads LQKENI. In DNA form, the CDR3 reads TGTGCCAGCTCACCAGGTTCAGGGGGCACGTTCTACGAGCAGTACTTC. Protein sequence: CASSPGSGGTFYEQYF.

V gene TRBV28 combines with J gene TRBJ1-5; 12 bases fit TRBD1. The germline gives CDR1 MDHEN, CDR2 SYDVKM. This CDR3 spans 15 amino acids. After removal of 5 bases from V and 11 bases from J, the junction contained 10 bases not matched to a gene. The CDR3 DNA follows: TGTGCCAGCAGTACTACCGGGACAGGGGGCGAAGCCCAGCATTTT. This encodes CASSTTGTGGEAQHF.

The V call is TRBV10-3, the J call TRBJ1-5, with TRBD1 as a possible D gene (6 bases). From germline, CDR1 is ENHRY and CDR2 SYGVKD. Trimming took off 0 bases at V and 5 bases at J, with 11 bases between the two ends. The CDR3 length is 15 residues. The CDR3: CAISESQGRDQPQHF. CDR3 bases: TGTGCCATCAGTGAGTCGCAGGGGCGCGATCAGCCCCAGCATTTT.

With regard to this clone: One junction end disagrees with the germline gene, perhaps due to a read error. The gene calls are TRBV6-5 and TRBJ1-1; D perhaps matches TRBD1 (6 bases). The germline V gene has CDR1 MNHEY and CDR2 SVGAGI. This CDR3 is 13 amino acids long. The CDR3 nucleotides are TGTGCCAGCAGTCGACAGGTGAAGACTGAAGCTTTCTTT. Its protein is CASSRQVKTEAFF.

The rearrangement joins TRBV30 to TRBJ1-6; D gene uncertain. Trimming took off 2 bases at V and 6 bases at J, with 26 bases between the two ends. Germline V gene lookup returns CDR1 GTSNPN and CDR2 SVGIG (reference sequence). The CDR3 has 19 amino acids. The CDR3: CAWSSNPPGPTTFNSPLHF. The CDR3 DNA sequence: TGTGCCTGGAGTTCTAACCCCCCAGGCCCGACCACCTTTAATTCACCCCTCCACTTT.

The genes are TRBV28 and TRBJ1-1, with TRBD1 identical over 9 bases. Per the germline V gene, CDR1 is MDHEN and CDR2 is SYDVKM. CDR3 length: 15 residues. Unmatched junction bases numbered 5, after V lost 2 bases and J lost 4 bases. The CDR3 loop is CASSLGQGPPTEAFF. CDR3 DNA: TGTGCCAGCAGTTTAGGACAGGGGCCCCCCACTGAAGCTTTCTTT.

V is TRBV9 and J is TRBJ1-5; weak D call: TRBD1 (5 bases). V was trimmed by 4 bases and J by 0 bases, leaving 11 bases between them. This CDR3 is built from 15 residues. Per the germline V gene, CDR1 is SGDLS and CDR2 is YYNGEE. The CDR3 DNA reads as TGTGCCAGCAGCCAAGACAGTAGTAGCAATCAGCCCCAGCATTTT. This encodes CASSQDSSSNQPQHF.

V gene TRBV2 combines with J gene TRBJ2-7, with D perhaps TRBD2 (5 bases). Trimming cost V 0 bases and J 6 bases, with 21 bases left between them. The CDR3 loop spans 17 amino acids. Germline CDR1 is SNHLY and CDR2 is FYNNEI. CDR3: CASSEARSGPRTSEQYF. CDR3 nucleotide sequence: TGTGCCAGCAGTGAAGCGAGGAGCGGCCCTAGGACCTCCGAGCAGTACTTC.

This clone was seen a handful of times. The CDR3 DNA is TGTGCCAGCAGTTTTGGACAGGGCGGGGGTCTTCCTGAAGCTTTCTTT. Its protein product is CASSFGQGGGLPEAFF. This chain uses TRBV28 with TRBJ1-1; TRBD1 agrees at 8 bases. CDR1 is MDHEN and CDR2 is SYDVKM in the germline V gene. The junction had 12 bases not matched to a gene; V was cut back by 3 bases and J by 6 bases. The CDR3 length is 16 residues.

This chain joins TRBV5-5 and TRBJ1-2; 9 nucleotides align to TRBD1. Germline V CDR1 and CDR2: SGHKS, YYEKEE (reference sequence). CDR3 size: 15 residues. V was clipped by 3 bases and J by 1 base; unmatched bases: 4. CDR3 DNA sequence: TGTGCCAGCAGCTATGGACAGGGGATTAACTATGGCTACACCTTC. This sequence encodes CASSYGQGINYGYTF.

CDR3 DNA sequence: TGTGCCAGCAGTTTATCGTTTTCGGGGATCCTCAGCTCCTACAATGAGCAGTTCTTC. Translated, it gives CASSLSFSGILSSYNEQFF. The genes are TRBV27 and TRBJ2-1, with a possible D match to TRBD2 (5 bases). This CDR3 spans 19 amino acids. The ends were cut back, 0 bases at V and 0 bases at J, with 18 bases in the middle. Germline assignment: CDR1 MNHEY and CDR2 SMNVEV (reference sequence).

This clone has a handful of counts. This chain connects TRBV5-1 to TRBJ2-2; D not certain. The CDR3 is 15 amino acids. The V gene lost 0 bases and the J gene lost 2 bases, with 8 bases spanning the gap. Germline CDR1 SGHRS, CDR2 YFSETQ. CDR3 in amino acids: CASSLDKSNTGELFF. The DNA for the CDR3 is TGCGCCAGCAGCTTGGATAAATCTAACACCGGGGAGCTGTTTTTT. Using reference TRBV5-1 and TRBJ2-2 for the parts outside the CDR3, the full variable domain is KAGVTQTPRYLIKTRGQQVTLSCSPISGHRSVSWYQQTPGQGLQFLFEYFSETQRNKGNFPGRFSGRQFSNSRSEMNVSTLELGDSALYLCASSLDKSNTGELFFGEGSRLTVL.

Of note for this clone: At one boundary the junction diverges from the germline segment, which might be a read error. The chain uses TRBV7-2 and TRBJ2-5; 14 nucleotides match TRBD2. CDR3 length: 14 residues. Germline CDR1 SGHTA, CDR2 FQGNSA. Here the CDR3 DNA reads TGTGCCAGCAGCCCGGGACTAGCGGGGGACTCCCACGACTTC. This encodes CASSPGLAGDSHDF.

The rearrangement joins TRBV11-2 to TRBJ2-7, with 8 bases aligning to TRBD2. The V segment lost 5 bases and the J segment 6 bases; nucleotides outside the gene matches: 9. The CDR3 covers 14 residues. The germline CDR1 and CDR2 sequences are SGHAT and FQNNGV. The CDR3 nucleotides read TGTGCCAGCAGCAAGGGCGGGACTAGTGCCGAGCAGTACTTC. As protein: CASSKGGTSAEQYF.